This paragraph covers one TCR beta chain sequence. Its antigen is still unknown. No per-base quality is available; no much larger clone lies one base away. Peripheral blood CD8+ and CD4+ T cells from healthy donors, Susac syndrome patients and multiple sclerosis patients were profiled by high-throughput TCR beta sequencing. Recently defined diagnostic criteria for definite or probable disease were met by the Susac syndrome patients. Bulk CD8+ and CD4+ T cells were purified by magnetic negative isolation, whereas CD8+ TEMRA cells were enriched by FACS. Blood was drawn into EDTA tubes, processed within 24 hours, and PBMCs were isolated by density gradient centrifugation. PBMCs intended for TCR sequencing were cryopreserved in liquid nitrogen and were subsequently thawed in a 37 degrees C water bath. A purity of at least 90% was achieved for sorted or isolated CD4+, CD8+ and CD8+ TEMRA cells. Taken from cysteine to phenylalanine, the CDR3 has 17 residues. Just the 51-base CDR3 DNA is kept, in frame starting at base 1. V is pruned by 5 bases and J by 9 bases, leaving 13 bases of the junction without a gene match. CDR1 is given as PRHDT and CDR2 as FYEKMQ, both from the germline V gene (reference sequence).

The sample comes from a study of CD8 T cells in Susac syndrome (dated by TCRdb to between 2019 and 2020). About the study as a whole: Among the Susac syndrome patients who were sequenced, clinically active disease was present in five or six and clinical remission was observed in under ten. At blood withdrawal, Susac syndrome patients were therapy-naive, treated with corticosteroids (with IVIg additionally given to some), or treated with IVIg alone. Repertoire sequencing was used to test whether CD8+ T cell activation and differentiation in Susac syndrome was antigen driven.

General findings and caveats noted by the study authors: No clonal expansion was detected in the CD4+ T cell repertoire of Susac syndrome patients. The study acknowledged that relatively few individuals were included in the TCR sequencing and HLA analysis.

RNA was extracted using the RNeasy kit, and roughly 0.5 to 1 ug of the RNA was reverse transcribed with random hexamers. The immunoSEQ multiplex PCR assay, covering 54 Vbeta and 13 Jbeta segments, was used to amplify TCR beta CDR3 regions. PCR amplification bias was corrected using a synthetic template baseline for primer optimization and computational correction. The authors processed their data as follows. Only productive sequences were kept, with reads annotated to V, D and J genes according to IMGT and analyzed in immunoSEQ Analyzer. Clonality was computed as one minus Shannon entropy normalized by log2 of the number of productive unique sequences. For each patient and control, public and private clones were evaluated among the 100 most prevalent clones. Susac-specific clones were defined as absent from healthy and MS cohorts, 800 to 1,200 published viral clones and other ImmuneACCESS disease sequences. In TCRdb, the public reads were trimmed at Q25 with fastp and aligned with MiXCR, with productive beta chains retained. Here each entry gathers all rows of one CDR3 protein and keeps the most common genes and DNA. What appears here as the V and J calls and clone size reflects TCRdb's work, not the paper's. The sample table holds approximately 77,000 distinct CDR3 sequences, of which about 92% were seen once. About 0.53% of the sample lies in the top ten.

This TCR came from a human donor with Susac syndrome. The V gene is TRBV13 and the J gene is TRBJ2-2, with 12 bases in between that match TRBD2. Sequencing used CD4+ T cells from PBMCs. The sequenced DNA is TGTGCCAGCAGCCCGAGGACTAGCGGGGCGACCAGCCGGGAGCTGTTTTTT. This encodes CASSPRTSGATSRELFF.